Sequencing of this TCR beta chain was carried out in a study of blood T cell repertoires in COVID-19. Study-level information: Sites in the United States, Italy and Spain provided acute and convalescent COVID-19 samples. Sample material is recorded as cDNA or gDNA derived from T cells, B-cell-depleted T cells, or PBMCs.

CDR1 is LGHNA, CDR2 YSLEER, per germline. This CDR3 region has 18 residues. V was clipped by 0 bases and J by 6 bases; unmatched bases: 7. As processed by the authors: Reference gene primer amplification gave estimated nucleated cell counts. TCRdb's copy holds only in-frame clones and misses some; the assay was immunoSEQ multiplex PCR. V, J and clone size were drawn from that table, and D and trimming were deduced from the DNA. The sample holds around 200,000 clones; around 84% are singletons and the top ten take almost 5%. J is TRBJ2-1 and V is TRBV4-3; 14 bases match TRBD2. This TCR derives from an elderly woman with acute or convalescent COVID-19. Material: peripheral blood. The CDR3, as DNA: TGCGCCAGCAGCCAAGATCCCCCTGGACTAGCGGGAGGCAATGAGCAGTTCTTC. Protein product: CASSQDPPGLAGGNEQFF.